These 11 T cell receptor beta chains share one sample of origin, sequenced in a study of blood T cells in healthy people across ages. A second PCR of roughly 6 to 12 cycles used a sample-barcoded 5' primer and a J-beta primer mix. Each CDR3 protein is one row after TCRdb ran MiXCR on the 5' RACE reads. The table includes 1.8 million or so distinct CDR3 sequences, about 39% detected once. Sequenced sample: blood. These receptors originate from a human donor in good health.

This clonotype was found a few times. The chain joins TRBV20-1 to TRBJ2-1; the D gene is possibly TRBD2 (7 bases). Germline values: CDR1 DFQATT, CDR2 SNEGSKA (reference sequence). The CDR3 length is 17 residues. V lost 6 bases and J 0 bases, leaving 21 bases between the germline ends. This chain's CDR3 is CSAQPGDYPSSYNEQFF. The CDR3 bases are TGCAGTGCGCAGCCAGGGGACTATCCGAGCTCCTACAATGAGCAGTTCTTC.

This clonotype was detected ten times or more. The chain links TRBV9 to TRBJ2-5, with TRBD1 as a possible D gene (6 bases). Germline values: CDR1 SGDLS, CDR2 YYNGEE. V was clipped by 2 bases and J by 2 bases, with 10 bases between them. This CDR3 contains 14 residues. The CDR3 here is CASSVGGQQETQYF. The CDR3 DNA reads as TGTGCCAGCAGCGTCGGAGGACAGCAAGAGACCCAGTACTTC.

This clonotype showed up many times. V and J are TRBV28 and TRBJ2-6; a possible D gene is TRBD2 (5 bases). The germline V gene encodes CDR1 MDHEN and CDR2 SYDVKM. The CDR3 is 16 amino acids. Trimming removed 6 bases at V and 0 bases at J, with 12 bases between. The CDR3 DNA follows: TGTGCCAGCAGCGACGGGGATTTCTCTGGGGCCAACGTCCTGACTTTC. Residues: CASSDGDFSGANVLTF.

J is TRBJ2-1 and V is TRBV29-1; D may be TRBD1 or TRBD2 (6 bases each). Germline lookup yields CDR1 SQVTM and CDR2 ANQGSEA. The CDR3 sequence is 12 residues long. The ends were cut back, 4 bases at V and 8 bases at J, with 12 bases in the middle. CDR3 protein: CSVGGRGDEQFF. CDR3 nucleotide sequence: TGCAGCGTTGGGGGTAGGGGGGATGAGCAGTTCTTC.

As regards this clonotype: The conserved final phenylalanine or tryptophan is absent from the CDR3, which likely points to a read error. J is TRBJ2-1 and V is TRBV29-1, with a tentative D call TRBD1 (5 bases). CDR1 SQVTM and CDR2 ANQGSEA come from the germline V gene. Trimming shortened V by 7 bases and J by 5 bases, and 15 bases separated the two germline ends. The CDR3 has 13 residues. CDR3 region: CSAQQEDHNEQFV. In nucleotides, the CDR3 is TGCAGCGCACAACAGGAAGACCACAATGAGCAGTTCGTC.

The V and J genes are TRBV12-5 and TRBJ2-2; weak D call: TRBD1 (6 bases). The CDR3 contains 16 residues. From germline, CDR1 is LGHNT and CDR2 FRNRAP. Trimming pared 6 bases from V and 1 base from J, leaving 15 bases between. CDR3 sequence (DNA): TGTGCTAGTGGCATCGGGACACTCCTGAACACCGGGGAGCTGTTTTTT. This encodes CASGIGTLLNTGELFF.

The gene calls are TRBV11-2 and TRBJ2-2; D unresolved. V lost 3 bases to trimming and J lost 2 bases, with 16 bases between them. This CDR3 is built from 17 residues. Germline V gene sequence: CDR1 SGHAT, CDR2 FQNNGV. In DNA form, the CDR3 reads TGTGCCAGCAGCTTTGGTACGTGGGATCGTAACACCGGGGAGCTGTTTTTT. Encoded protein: CASSFGTWDRNTGELFF.

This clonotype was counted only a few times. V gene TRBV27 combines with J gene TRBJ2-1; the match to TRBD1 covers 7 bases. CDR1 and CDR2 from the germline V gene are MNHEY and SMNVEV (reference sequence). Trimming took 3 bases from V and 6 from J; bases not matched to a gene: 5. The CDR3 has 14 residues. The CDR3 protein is CASSFETGRNEQFF. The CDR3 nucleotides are TGTGCCAGCAGTTTCGAGACAGGGCGCAATGAGCAGTTCTTC.

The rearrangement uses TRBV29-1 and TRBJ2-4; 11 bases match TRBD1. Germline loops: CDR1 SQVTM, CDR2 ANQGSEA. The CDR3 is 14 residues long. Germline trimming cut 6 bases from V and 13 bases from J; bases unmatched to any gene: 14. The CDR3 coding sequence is TGCAGCGTCAACCCGGGACAGGGGGTAAGTGAGCAGTACTTC. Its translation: CSVNPGQGVSEQYF.

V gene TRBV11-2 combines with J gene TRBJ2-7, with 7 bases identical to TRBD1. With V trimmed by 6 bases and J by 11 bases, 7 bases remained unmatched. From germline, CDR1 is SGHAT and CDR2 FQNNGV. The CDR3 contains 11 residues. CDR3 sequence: CASRRGQDEYF. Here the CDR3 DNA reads TGTGCCAGCAGGCGCGGACAGGATGAGTACTTC. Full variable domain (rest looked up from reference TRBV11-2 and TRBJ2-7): EAGVAQSPRYKIIEKRQSVAFWCNPISGHATLYWYQQILGQGPKLLIQFQNNGVVDDSQLPKDRFSAERLKGVDSTLKIQPAKLEDSAVYLCASRRGQDEYFGPGTRLTVT.

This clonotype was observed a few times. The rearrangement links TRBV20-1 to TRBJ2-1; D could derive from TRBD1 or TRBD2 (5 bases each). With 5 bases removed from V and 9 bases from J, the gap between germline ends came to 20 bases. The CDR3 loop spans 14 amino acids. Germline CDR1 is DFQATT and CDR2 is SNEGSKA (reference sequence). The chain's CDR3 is CSAPSLTGTIEQFF. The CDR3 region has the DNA TGCAGTGCTCCTAGCCTCACTGGGACCATTGAGCAGTTCTTC.